These 5 T cell receptor beta chains were all obtained from the same sample, sequenced in a study of immune characterization of retroperitoneal liposarcoma. Each CDR3 protein gets one entry after TCRdb re-called the PCR reads with MiXCR. Of 1,500 to 2,000 distinct CDR3 sequences listed, 52% were seen once; the top ten hold under 13%. Sequencing input: tumor tissue. The receptors here all came from a male donor with retroperitoneal liposarcoma.

The chain has TRBV11-3 and TRBJ2-1, with D perhaps assigned TRBD1 or TRBD2 (5 bases each). Near its end, the DNA agrees better with TRBJ2-7, so the J call may be wrong. Germline-derived CDR1 and CDR2 are SGHNT and YENEEA. The CDR3 is 12 amino acids. The CDR3 DNA reads as TGTGCCAGCAGCTTAGGGGGACACGAGCAGTACTTC. The encoded protein is CASSLGGHEQYF.

This chain uses TRBV7-2 with TRBJ2-1; 14 bases align to TRBD2. The trim removed 4 bases at V and 9 bases at J, leaving 2 bases unmatched. The CDR3 is 14 amino acids. The germline V gene has CDR1 SGHTA and CDR2 FQGNSA. The CDR3 region is CASSWGTSGSEQFF. The CDR3 DNA is TGTGCCAGCAGCTGGGGGACTAGCGGGAGTGAGCAGTTCTTC.

The chain is built from TRBV6-8 and TRBJ2-3; D possibly corresponds to TRBD2 (5 bases). Trimming removed 7 bases at V and 5 bases at J, with 16 bases between. The CDR3 covers 14 residues. Germline CDR1 is MNHGY and CDR2 is SAAAGT. The CDR3 DNA reads as TGTGCCAGCACCCATGCCGGGGTGAGAGATACGCAGTATTTT. As protein: CASTHAGVRDTQYF.

Here the CDR3 DNA reads TGTGCCAGCAGTGAATTTGTCGGGAGGGGAAATGAGCAGTTCTTC. Protein sequence: CASSEFVGRGNEQFF. The chain joins TRBV6-1 to TRBJ2-1; TRBD2 matches 8 bases. Trimming removed 2 bases from V and 7 bases from J; junction bases left unmatched: 7. CDR3 size: 15 residues. Germline CDR1 MNHNS, CDR2 SASEGT.

This clonotype was counted between two and nine times. The chain employs TRBV7-2 and TRBJ2-1; 9 bases map to TRBD2. This CDR3 has 14 residues. Germline CDR1 reads SGHTA; CDR2 reads FQGNSA. V trimming: 5 bases; J trimming: 5 bases; junction bases outside the gene matches: 4. The CDR3 DNA sequence: TGTGCCAGCAGCCGGACTAGCGACCACAATGAGCAGTTCTTC. Protein product: CASSRTSDHNEQFF. Together with reference TRBV7-2 and TRBJ2-1, the CDR3 gives the full variable domain: GAGVSQSPSNKVTEKGKDVELRCDPISGHTALYWYRQSLGQGLEFLIYFQGNSAPDKSGLPSDRFSAERTGGSVSTLTIQRTQQEDSAVYLCASSRTSDHNEQFFGPGTRLTVL.